Listed here are 27 T cell receptor beta chains from one sample, sequenced in a study of blood T cell repertoires in COVID-19. This table comes from immunoSEQ multiplex PCR, and its TCRdb copy is limited to in-frame clones, with some not included. The sample carries over 200,000 clones, 75% to 90% recorded once. The specimen sequenced was peripheral blood. The receptors come from a human donor in a cohort sampled during active COVID-19.

V and J are TRBV12-3 or TRBV12-4 and TRBJ1-1; 7 nucleotides agree with TRBD1. The CDR3 totals 13 residues. V lost 5 bases, J lost 6 bases, and 6 bases stayed unmatched. CDR3 in amino acids: CASSPDRLPEAFF. In nucleotides, the CDR3 is TGTGCCAGCAGTCCGGACAGGCTTCCTGAAGCTTTCTTT.

CDR3 coding DNA: TGTGCCAGCAGTTTTGAACGAGCGGGAGACGAGCAGTACTTC. It specifies CASSFERAGDEQYF. The rearrangement uses TRBV28 and TRBJ2-7, with 8 bases lining up with TRBD2. Germline V gives CDR1 MDHEN, CDR2 SYDVKM. V lost 3 bases, J lost 5 bases, and 6 bases stayed unmatched. The CDR3 is 14 residues long.

The V gene is TRBV5-1, the J gene TRBJ2-5; 9 bases are a match to TRBD1. The CDR3 runs to 14 residues. Losses at the gene ends were 6 bases for V and 4 bases for J; bases not matched to a gene: 7. Germline lookup yields CDR1 SGHRS and CDR2 YFSETQ. The CDR3 DNA reads TGCGCCAGCAACGCACAGGGGGCGAGAGAGACCCAGTACTTC. The encoded protein is CASNAQGARETQYF.

V and J are TRBV7-2 and TRBJ2-3, with 13 bases lining up with TRBD2. V lost 1 base and J lost 0; bases outside the gene matches: 4. From germline, CDR1 is SGHTA and CDR2 FQGNSA. The CDR3 runs to 18 residues. CDR3 bases: TGTGCCAGCAGCTTAGTTCCGGGACTAGCGGGAAGCACAGATACGCAGTATTTT. It specifies CASSLVPGLAGSTDTQYF.

V usage is TRBV7-9 and J usage is TRBJ2-7; TRBD1 might be the D (6 bases). V lost 5 bases, J lost 2 bases, and 16 bases lay in between. The germline CDR1 and CDR2 sequences are SEHNR and FQNEAQ (reference sequence). The CDR3 has 15 residues. The CDR3 loop reads CASSPTGISTYEQYF. The CDR3 DNA reads TGTGCCAGCAGCCCAACAGGGATTAGCACCTACGAGCAGTACTTC.

This chain connects TRBV6-5 to TRBJ1-2, with a possible D match to TRBD1 (6 bases). Trimming pared 7 bases from V and 2 bases from J, leaving 14 bases between. Per germline, CDR1 MNHEY and CDR2 SVGAGI. The CDR3 has 14 residues. In DNA, the CDR3 is TGTGCCAGCACCGAAGACAGGCGAAACTATGGCTACACCTTC. Translating gives CASTEDRRNYGYTF.

V usage is TRBV6-5 and J usage is TRBJ2-5, with TRBD2 matching over 8 bases. The CDR3 runs 15 residues. Germline V CDR1 and CDR2: MNHEY, SVGAGI. Trimming at V came to 2 bases and at J to 2 bases, leaving 4 bases not matched to a gene. This chain's CDR3 is CASSYARLAQETQYF. In DNA, the CDR3 is TGTGCCAGCAGTTACGCCCGACTAGCGCAAGAGACCCAGTACTTC.

This chain uses TRBV28 with TRBJ2-7, with D possibly matching TRBD2 (5 bases). Germline-derived CDR1 and CDR2 are MDHEN and SYDVKM. V gave up 5 bases and J gave up 4 bases, with 21 bases separating them. The CDR3 sequence is 16 residues long. The DNA for the CDR3 is TGTGCCAGCAGTCAAAGAGGGTCAGGTGCGGTTTACGAGCAGTACTTC. Translated, it gives CASSQRGSGAVYEQYF.

V usage is TRBV6-5 and J usage is TRBJ1-1; D is undetermined. CDR3 size: 15 residues. Between the trimmed V and J ends, which lost 6 bases and 0 bases, there was a span of 14 bases. The germline V gene encodes CDR1 MNHEY and CDR2 SVGAGI. The CDR3 protein is CASRTRVSMNTEAFF. Here the CDR3 DNA reads TGTGCCAGCAGGACTAGGGTCTCCATGAACACTGAAGCTTTCTTT.

This clone has only a few counts. CDR3 region: CASRGLAGVNEQYF. In DNA form, the CDR3 reads TGTGCCAGCAGAGGACTAGCGGGAGTAAACGAGCAGTACTTC. The rearrangement joins TRBV6-5 to TRBJ2-7, with TRBD2 matching over 13 bases. V lost 6 bases, J lost 5 bases, and 4 bases stayed unmatched. The CDR3 contains 14 residues. The germline V gene encodes CDR1 MNHEY and CDR2 SVGAGI.

This clone was seen once. This chain connects TRBV5-6 to TRBJ2-3, with TRBD2 as a possible D gene (6 bases). V dropped 2 bases and J dropped 3 bases, with 16 bases sitting between them. This CDR3 comprises 16 residues. Germline V CDR1 and CDR2: SGHDT, YYEEEE. CDR3 residues: CASSFPGLIRTDTQYF. The CDR3 DNA reads as TGTGCCAGCAGCTTTCCGGGACTCATCAGAACAGATACGCAGTATTTT.

The CDR3: CASTDNNPYEQYF. The DNA for the CDR3 is TGTGCCAGCACAGACAATAACCCCTACGAGCAGTACTTC. V is TRBV28 and J is TRBJ2-7; D not certain. CDR3 length equals 13 residues. Deletions cut 7 bases from V and 2 bases from J, with 12 bases between. CDR1 and CDR2 (germline): MDHEN, SYDVKM.

The rearrangement links TRBV30 to TRBJ2-1; D might be TRBD1 (5 bases). The CDR3 has 15 residues. V was clipped by 2 bases and J by 4 bases, with 15 bases between them. Germline CDR1 GTSNPN, CDR2 SVGIG (reference sequence). CDR3 in DNA: TGTGCCTGGAGTCGAAATCAGGGTTCGTACAATGAGCAGTTCTTC. Encoded protein: CAWSRNQGSYNEQFF.

The rearrangement links TRBV9 to TRBJ2-3; weak D call: TRBD2 (5 bases). Looked up from germline, CDR1 is SGDLS and CDR2 is YYNGEE. This CDR3 is built from 13 residues. V lost 3 bases and J lost 6, with 11 bases in between. CDR3 DNA: TGTGCCAGCAGCGCCCGAATAGCGGATACGCAGTATTTT. This sequence encodes CASSARIADTQYF.

This clone was counted ten times or more. V gene TRBV27 combines with J gene TRBJ1-5; D call uncertain. The CDR3 runs 14 residues. The germline V and J ends were trimmed by 2 bases and 4 bases, with 9 bases remaining between them. Looked up from germline, CDR1 is MNHEY and CDR2 is SMNVEV (reference sequence). CDR3 in amino acids: CASSLSDGNQPQHF. In nucleotides, the CDR3 is TGTGCCAGCAGTTTAAGCGACGGTAATCAGCCCCAGCATTTT.

This clone was counted only a few times. The V and J genes are TRBV28 and TRBJ2-7, with 8 bases lining up with TRBD2. Germline-derived CDR1 and CDR2 are MDHEN and SYDVKM. V shed 10 bases, J shed 7 bases, and the junction held 12 bases outside the gene matches. The CDR3 contains 13 residues. The CDR3 region has the DNA TGTGCCACCCTGCCGTCCCGGGAGGGGGAGCAGTACTTC. Translating gives CATLPSREGEQYF.

The chain has TRBV2 and TRBJ2-1, with 9 bases aligning to TRBD2. The CDR3 extends over 15 amino acids. V was pared by 2 bases and J by 6 bases, with 5 bases of the junction left unmatched. Germline CDR1 SNHLY, CDR2 FYNNEI. CDR3 bases: TGTGCCAGCAGTGAACTAGCGGGATCTATCAATGAGCAGTTCTTC. Protein sequence: CASSELAGSINEQFF. Full variable domain (outside the CDR3, taken from reference TRBV2 and TRBJ2-1): EPEVTQTPSHQVTQMGQEVILRCVPISNHLYFYWYRQILGQKVEFLVSFYNNEISEKSEIFDDQFSVERPDGSNFTLKIRSTKLEDSAMYFCASSELAGSINEQFFGPGTRLTVL.

The chain combines TRBV20-1 with TRBJ1-3; no firm D call. There are 11 residues in the CDR3. Germline CDR1 reads DFQATT; CDR2 reads SNEGSKA (reference sequence). V lost 7 bases to trimming and J lost 4 bases, with 8 bases between them. As DNA, the CDR3 is TGCAGTGGTACTCGGGGAAACACCATATATTTT. Protein product: CSGTRGNTIYF.

The chain links TRBV6-5 to TRBJ2-5; 11 bases fit TRBD2. Germline V gives CDR1 MNHEY, CDR2 SVGAGI. V was clipped by 5 bases and J by 4 bases; unmatched bases: 3. There are 14 residues in the CDR3. CDR3 DNA sequence: TGTGCCAGCAGTCCAACTAGCGGGAGAGAGACCCAGTACTTC. It translates to CASSPTSGRETQYF.

The chain carries TRBV7-2 and TRBJ1-5; possible D gene TRBD1, 6 bases. Trimming stripped 4 bases from V and 6 bases from J, with 19 bases between. This CDR3 contains 16 residues. From germline, CDR1 is SGHTA and CDR2 FQGNSA. The CDR3 loop is CASSSRGGGMAQPQHF. The DNA for the CDR3 is TGTGCCAGCAGCTCCCGGGGAGGGGGAATGGCTCAGCCCCAGCATTTT.

The V call is TRBV28, the J call TRBJ2-7; D may be TRBD1 (5 bases). The CDR3 is made up of 12 amino acids. The germline CDR1 and CDR2 sequences are MDHEN and SYDVKM. Deletions cut 4 bases from V and 3 bases from J, with 7 bases between. The CDR3 DNA follows: TGTGCCAGCAGTTCGGACATCTACGAGCAGTACTTC. This translates into CASSSDIYEQYF.

V and J are TRBV6-5 and TRBJ1-5, with TRBD1 matching 8 bases. The germline V gene has CDR1 MNHEY and CDR2 SVGAGI. The CDR3 spans 14 residues. V trimming: 7 bases; J trimming: 7 bases; junction bases outside the gene matches: 9. CDR3 sequence reads: CASTPGQGGQPQHF. The CDR3 nucleotides are TGTGCCAGCACTCCCGGACAGGGTGGCCAGCCCCAGCATTTT.

This chain uses TRBV5-8 with TRBJ2-6; 7 bases align to TRBD1. V lost 4 bases, J lost 3 bases, and 16 bases stayed unmatched. Germline V gene lookup returns CDR1 SGHTS and CDR2 YDEGEE. CDR3 size: 19 residues. CDR3 residues: CASSPGRSWRQGGANVLTF. The CDR3 nucleotides are TGTGCCAGCAGCCCTGGACGATCCTGGAGACAGGGTGGGGCCAACGTCCTGACTTTC.

In this sample, this clone turned up a few times. V and J are TRBV4-1 and TRBJ2-7; TRBD2 agrees at 7 bases. V shed 0 bases, J shed 4 bases, and the junction held 9 bases outside the gene matches. The V gene's germline CDR1 is MGHRA and CDR2 YSYEKL. The CDR3 runs to 16 residues. CDR3 in amino acids: CASSQDSLAVQYEQYF. Written as DNA, the CDR3 is TGCGCCAGCAGCCAAGATAGTCTAGCGGTTCAGTACGAGCAGTACTTC.

The chain uses TRBV28 and TRBJ2-5, with D perhaps matching TRBD1 (7 bases). Trimming took 3 bases from V and 3 from J, leaving 14 bases between them. CDR1 and CDR2 (germline): MDHEN, SYDVKM. The CDR3 runs to 15 residues. As DNA, the CDR3 is TGTGCCAGCAGTTTCGGGAGCACAGGGGAAGAGACCCAGTACTTC. It encodes CASSFGSTGEETQYF.

J is TRBJ1-2 and V is TRBV7-8; 10 nucleotides agree with TRBD1. The length of the CDR3 is 16 residues. Losses at the gene ends were 5 bases for V and 4 bases for J; bases not matched to a gene: 10. Germline V lookup: CDR1 SGHVS, CDR2 FQNEAQ. CDR3 nucleotides: TGTGCCAGCAGCCAAGGGACAGGGGATTCGGGCTATGGCTACACCTTC. The encoded protein is CASSQGTGDSGYGYTF.

The chain couples TRBV2 to TRBJ1-5; 7 positions agree with TRBD1. The trim removed 6 bases at V and 7 bases at J, leaving 9 bases unmatched. In germline, CDR1 is SNHLY, CDR2 FYNNEI. The CDR3 is made up of 14 amino acids. Written as DNA, the CDR3 is TGTGCCAGCAGAGGACAGGCCCTCGGGCAGCCCCAGCATTTT. Encoded protein: CASRGQALGQPQHF.